The TCR beta chain described here comes from a study of OX40 agonist ivuxolimab in advanced cancers. Study-level background: Patients received intravenous ivuxolimab every 2 weeks at 0.01 to 10 mg/kg. Study-level findings and limits: Undetermined was the antigen specificity of the expanded peripheral T cells. Among T cells, CD8+ cells averaged more expanded clones than CD4+ cells.

V was pared by 7 bases and J by 4 bases, with 13 bases between. CDR1 is MNHNS, CDR2 SASEGT, per germline. The CDR3 is 14 residues long. TCRdb's table, derived via immunoSEQ multiplex PCR, lists solely in-frame clones and lacks some. The table has about 49,000 clones, about 88% seen once. Comment on this clone: Its antigen is still unknown.

The clonotype was recovered from an adult with an advanced solid tumor such as melanoma, head and neck, liver or kidney cancer. This rearrangement joins TRBV6-1 to TRBJ2-2; D call uncertain. Sample: CD4+ or CD8+ T cells sorted from blood, taken in a trial of the OX40 agonist ivuxolimab. CDR3 protein: CASKGTATTGELFF. DNA of the CDR3: TGTGCCAGCAAGGGCACGGCCACCACCGGGGAGCTGTTTTTT.